Listed below are T cell receptor beta chains from one sample, sequenced in a study of preoperative IRX-2 immunotherapy in early breast cancer. Only in-frame clones appear in the TCRdb table, and some are missing; sequencing was by immunoSEQ multiplex PCR. This table holds some 35,000 clones, 75% to 85% found once. The specimen comprised lymph node tissue, sampled after IRX-2 immunotherapy. The source is a human donor with breast cancer. CDR3s include the opening cysteine and the closing phenylalanine or tryptophan. Fields, in order: D gene, clone size, CDR3 length, V gene, J gene, CDR3 protein, CDR3 DNA. D genes are given only for firm matches. Size is stated for part of the rows, as once, few or many counts, or as a class when the clone is expanded.

D gene: .; clone size: .; CDR3 length: 14; V gene: TRBV28; J gene: TRBJ1-3; CDR3 protein: CASSKQGSGNTIYF; CDR3 DNA: TGTGCCAGCAGTAAACAAGGCTCTGGAAACACCATATATTTT
D gene: TRBD1; clone size: .; CDR3 length: 16; V gene: TRBV11-3; J gene: TRBJ1-5; CDR3 protein: CASSLTGAYSNQPQHF; CDR3 DNA: TGTGCCAGCAGCTTGACAGGGGCTTATAGCAATCAGCCCCAGCATTTT
D gene: TRBD1; clone size: .; CDR3 length: 15; V gene: TRBV6-8; J gene: TRBJ1-1; CDR3 protein: CAISGPDRGNTEAFF; CDR3 DNA: TGTGCCATCAGTGGACCGGACAGGGGAAACACTGAAGCTTTCTTT
D gene: .; clone size: .; CDR3 length: 15; V gene: TRBV7-1; J gene: TRBJ1-3; CDR3 protein: CASSSLGWSGNTIYF; CDR3 DNA: TGTGCCAGCAGCTCCCTAGGGTGGTCTGGAAACACCATATATTTT
D gene: .; clone size: .; CDR3 length: 16; V gene: TRBV19; J gene: TRBJ1-1; CDR3 protein: CASSSQFSAGNTEAFF; CDR3 DNA: TGTGCCAGTAGTTCCCAATTCTCGGCGGGGAACACTGAAGCTTTCTTT
D gene: .; clone size: .; CDR3 length: 16; V gene: TRBV7-7; J gene: TRBJ1-6; CDR3 protein: CASSRRQARGGSPLHF; CDR3 DNA: TGTGCCAGCAGCCGTAGACAGGCTCGTGGTGGTTCACCCCTCCACTTT
D gene: .; clone size: .; CDR3 length: 14; V gene: TRBV29-1; J gene: TRBJ1-2; CDR3 protein: CSVGLAASNYGYTF; CDR3 DNA: TGCAGCGTTGGTCTCGCAGCCTCTAACTATGGCTACACCTTC
D gene: .; clone size: .; CDR3 length: 14; V gene: TRBV5-1; J gene: TRBJ2-4; CDR3 protein: CASSLNRGKNIQYF; CDR3 DNA: TGCGCCAGCAGCTTGAATAGGGGCAAAAACATTCAGTACTTC
D gene: .; clone size: .; CDR3 length: 14; V gene: TRBV19; J gene: TRBJ1-2; CDR3 protein: CASSVRQILHGYTF; CDR3 DNA: TGTGCCAGTAGTGTCCGACAAATTCTTCATGGCTACACCTTC
D gene: TRBD1; clone size: once; CDR3 length: 13; V gene: TRBV6-8; J gene: TRBJ1-2; CDR3 protein: CASRDRVFDGYTF; CDR3 DNA: TGTGCCAGCAGGGACAGGGTATTCGATGGCTACACCTTC
D gene: .; clone size: .; CDR3 length: 13; V gene: TRBV28; J gene: TRBJ1-1; CDR3 protein: CASSSESNTEAFF; CDR3 DNA: TGTGCCAGCAGTTCCGAGTCGAACACTGAAGCTTTCTTT
D gene: TRBD2; clone size: once; CDR3 length: 18; V gene: TRBV6-8; J gene: TRBJ2-1; CDR3 protein: CASSYYISGGSSYNEQFF; CDR3 DNA: TGTGCCAGCAGTTACTACATTTCGGGGGGGAGCTCCTACAATGAGCAGTTCTTC
D gene: .; clone size: .; CDR3 length: 15; V gene: TRBV18; J gene: TRBJ1-2; CDR3 protein: CASSEGRQENYGYTF; CDR3 DNA: TGTGCCAGCTCAGAGGGTAGACAGGAGAACTATGGCTACACCTTC
D gene: .; clone size: few; CDR3 length: 14; V gene: TRBV19; J gene: TRBJ1-5; CDR3 protein: CASSIGVGLRPQHF; CDR3 DNA: TGTGCCAGTAGTATAGGCGTCGGGCTAAGACCCCAGCATTTT
D gene: TRBD1; clone size: .; CDR3 length: 15; V gene: TRBV28; J gene: TRBJ1-6; CDR3 protein: CASSLRTGYNSPLHF; CDR3 DNA: TGTGCCAGCAGTTTAAGGACAGGTTATAATTCACCCCTCCACTTT
D gene: TRBD1; clone size: .; CDR3 length: 15; V gene: TRBV6-8; J gene: TRBJ2-7; CDR3 protein: CASSESGTGSYEQYF; CDR3 DNA: TGTGCCAGCAGTGAGTCCGGGACAGGGTCCTACGAGCAGTACTTC
D gene: TRBD1; clone size: .; CDR3 length: 18; V gene: TRBV19; J gene: TRBJ1-2; CDR3 protein: CASSIDDGQGTANYGYTF; CDR3 DNA: TGTGCCAGTAGTATAGATGACGGACAGGGGACAGCTAACTATGGCTACACCTTC
D gene: .; clone size: few; CDR3 length: 14; V gene: TRBV11-3; J gene: TRBJ1-6; CDR3 protein: CASSFGDSNSPLHF; CDR3 DNA: TGTGCCAGCAGCTTCGGCGACTCTAATTCACCCCTCCACTTT
D gene: TRBD1; clone size: .; CDR3 length: 14; V gene: TRBV6-8; J gene: TRBJ1-2; CDR3 protein: CASSPGQGHYGYTF; CDR3 DNA: TGTGCCAGCAGCCCGGGACAGGGCCACTATGGCTACACCTTC
D gene: .; clone size: .; CDR3 length: 18; V gene: TRBV23-1; J gene: TRBJ1-6; CDR3 protein: CASSQDRVNPWDNSPLHF; CDR3 DNA: TGCGCCAGCAGCCAAGATCGGGTCAACCCGTGGGATAATTCACCCCTCCACTTT
D gene: .; clone size: .; CDR3 length: 15; V gene: TRBV7-1; J gene: TRBJ1-1; CDR3 protein: CASSHPGTENTEAFF; CDR3 DNA: TGTGCCAGCAGCCACCCCGGGACCGAGAACACTGAAGCTTTCTTT
D gene: .; clone size: .; CDR3 length: 16; V gene: TRBV28; J gene: TRBJ1-5; CDR3 protein: CASASDARQRNQPQHF; CDR3 DNA: TGTGCCAGCGCCTCCGATGCGAGGCAACGGAATCAGCCCCAGCATTTT
D gene: .; clone size: .; CDR3 length: 13; V gene: TRBV29-1; J gene: TRBJ1-5; CDR3 protein: CSVEESGDQPQHF; CDR3 DNA: TGCAGCGTTGAAGAGTCAGGGGATCAGCCCCAGCATTTT
D gene: .; clone size: .; CDR3 length: 16; V gene: TRBV6-8; J gene: TRBJ2-6; CDR3 protein: CASSIRRSSGANVLTF; CDR3 DNA: TGTGCCAGCAGTATTCGGAGGAGCTCTGGGGCCAACGTCCTGACTTTC
D gene: .; clone size: .; CDR3 length: 15; V gene: TRBV30; J gene: TRBJ1-5; CDR3 protein: CAWSVPEYSNQPQHF; CDR3 DNA: TGTGCCTGGAGTGTACCCGAGTATAGCAATCAGCCCCAGCATTTT
D gene: TRBD2; clone size: .; CDR3 length: 13; V gene: TRBV19; J gene: TRBJ2-5; CDR3 protein: CASKNGGVETQYF; CDR3 DNA: TGTGCCAGTAAGAACGGGGGGGTGGAGACCCAGTACTTC
D gene: .; clone size: .; CDR3 length: 11; V gene: TRBV10-1; J gene: TRBJ2-3; CDR3 protein: CASSESYTQYF; CDR3 DNA: TGCGCCAGCAGTGAGTCCTATACGCAGTATTTT
D gene: TRBD1; clone size: .; CDR3 length: 15; V gene: TRBV18; J gene: TRBJ1-2; CDR3 protein: CASSPGTDSIYGYTF; CDR3 DNA: TGTGCCAGCTCACCCGGGACAGACAGTATCTATGGCTACACCTTC
D gene: TRBD1; clone size: .; CDR3 length: 16; V gene: TRBV6-8; J gene: TRBJ1-1; CDR3 protein: CAISGGTGERNTEAFF; CDR3 DNA: TGTGCCATCAGTGGGGGGACAGGGGAGAGGAACACTGAAGCTTTCTTT
D gene: .; clone size: .; CDR3 length: 15; V gene: TRBV6-8; J gene: TRBJ1-2; CDR3 protein: CAISGRGNLNYGYTF; CDR3 DNA: TGTGCCATCAGTGGCAGAGGAAACCTTAACTATGGCTACACCTTC
D gene: TRBD2; clone size: .; CDR3 length: 16; V gene: TRBV7-1; J gene: TRBJ2-5; CDR3 protein: CASSLVSGGGRETQYF; CDR3 DNA: TGTGCCAGCAGCTTAGTCAGCGGGGGAGGCCGGGAGACCCAGTACTTC
D gene: .; clone size: .; CDR3 length: 18; V gene: TRBV6-8; J gene: TRBJ1-2; CDR3 protein: CASSYNGWKDSPNYGYTF; CDR3 DNA: TGTGCCAGCAGTTACAACGGCTGGAAGGACTCCCCCAACTATGGCTACACCTTC
D gene: TRBD1; clone size: few; CDR3 length: 15; V gene: TRBV15; J gene: TRBJ2-5; CDR3 protein: CATSSGQGRVETQYF; CDR3 DNA: TGTGCCACCAGCAGCGGACAGGGCAGGGTGGAGACCCAGTACTTC
D gene: .; clone size: .; CDR3 length: 16; V gene: TRBV7-6; J gene: TRBJ1-1; CDR3 protein: CASSSSGGAMNTEAFF; CDR3 DNA: TGTGCCAGCAGCTCAAGTGGGGGGGCAATGAACACTGAAGCTTTCTTT
D gene: TRBD1; clone size: .; CDR3 length: 15; V gene: TRBV11-3; J gene: TRBJ1-1; CDR3 protein: CASSSSGTGSAEAFF; CDR3 DNA: TGTGCCAGCAGCTCGAGCGGGACAGGGTCTGCTGAAGCTTTCTTT
D gene: TRBD1; clone size: .; CDR3 length: 19; V gene: TRBV7-1; J gene: TRBJ1-3; CDR3 protein: CASSRDRGGLLNSGNTIYF; CDR3 DNA: TGTGCCAGCAGCCGAGACAGGGGTGGTCTCCTCAACTCTGGAAACACCATATATTTT
D gene: .; clone size: .; CDR3 length: 16; V gene: TRBV1; J gene: TRBJ1-2; CDR3 protein: CASSQDRWAGVYGYTF; CDR3 DNA: TGCGCCAGCAGCCAAGATCGTTGGGCAGGGGTGTATGGCTACACCTTC
D gene: .; clone size: .; CDR3 length: 15; V gene: TRBV6-8; J gene: TRBJ2-7; CDR3 protein: CASSYYSGESYEQYF; CDR3 DNA: TGTGCCAGCAGTTACTACTCAGGGGAATCCTACGAGCAGTACTTC
D gene: .; clone size: .; CDR3 length: 21; V gene: TRBV1; J gene: TRBJ2-1; CDR3 protein: CASSQSPPGGTVTRSYNEQFF; CDR3 DNA: TGCGCCAGCAGCCAAAGTCCCCCCGGGGGGACCGTCACCCGCTCCTACAATGAGCAGTTCTTC
D gene: .; clone size: .; CDR3 length: 13; V gene: TRBV6-8; J gene: TRBJ2-7; CDR3 protein: CASSREGFYEQYF; CDR3 DNA: TGTGCCAGCAGCAGGGAAGGGTTCTACGAGCAGTACTTC